Presented here are 6 T cell receptor beta chains from one specimen sequenced in a study of CD8 T cells in ankylosing spondylitis. A single record per CDR3 protein comes from TCRdb applying MiXCR to the 5' RACE reads. The sample includes about 27,000 distinct CDR3 sequences, roughly 7.9% of them seen just once. Sequenced sample: blood. The receptors were sampled from a male donor with ankylosing spondylitis or in good health (not recorded which).

V usage is TRBV27 and J usage is TRBJ2-3, with a tentative D call TRBD1 (5 bases). The CDR3 consists of 15 residues. Germline assignment: CDR1 MNHEY and CDR2 SMNVEV (reference sequence). V lost 5 bases, J lost 0 bases, and 12 bases lay in between. The CDR3 coding sequence is TGTGCCAGCAGTAGGTGGGGCAAGAGCACAGATACGCAGTATTTT. As protein: CASSRWGKSTDTQYF.

CDR3 sequence: CASSLYSGRNTEAFF. CDR3 bases: TGTGCCAGCAGCTTATACTCGGGACGAAATACTGAAGCTTTCTTT. The chain links TRBV7-2 to TRBJ1-1, with D perhaps matching TRBD1 (5 bases). V was shortened by 2 bases and J by 5 bases, with 15 bases between the two germline ends. CDR3 length: 15 residues. Per germline, CDR1 SGHTA and CDR2 FQGNSA.

This clonotype has more than one count but fewer than ten. The rearrangement uses TRBV18 and TRBJ1-4; D not resolved. The germline V and J ends were trimmed by 2 bases and 6 bases, with 13 bases remaining between them. CDR1 and CDR2 (germline): KGHSH, LQKENI. This CDR3 is built from 15 residues. In DNA form, the CDR3 reads TGTGCCAGCTCACCAGCCTTCGGGTCAGATGAAAAACTGTTTTTT. Its translation: CASSPAFGSDEKLFF.

This clonotype occurred many times. The V gene is TRBV4-3, the J gene TRBJ2-1; weak D call: TRBD2 (5 bases). Germline values: CDR1 LGHNA, CDR2 YSLEER. CDR3 size: 16 residues. V lost 0 bases to trimming and J lost 7 bases, with 16 bases between them. The CDR3 nucleotides read TGCGCCAGCAGCCAAGACCTTTCAGCGGTCTGGAATGAGCAGTTCTTC. Its protein is CASSQDLSAVWNEQFF.

The chain joins TRBV29-1 to TRBJ2-2; D is perhaps TRBD2 (6 bases). V was pared by 4 bases and J by 4 bases, with 13 bases between. The CDR3 is 14 residues long. Germline V lookup: CDR1 SQVTM, CDR2 ANQGSEA. DNA of the CDR3: TGCAGCGTTGCCGGGAGAAGTGGCACCGGGGAGCTGTTTTTT. Translating gives CSVAGRSGTGELFF.

Judged by abundance, this clonotype is medium-sized (0.01 to 0.1%). This may stem from a read error, because a much larger clone lies one nucleotide away. The rearrangement joins TRBV28 to TRBJ1-2, with TRBD1 matching 9 bases. V shed 8 bases and J 0 bases; nucleotides not matched to a gene: 10. This CDR3 has 16 residues. Germline V lookup: CDR1 MDHEN, CDR2 SYDVKM. CDR3 coding DNA: TGTGCCAGCGGTATGGACAGGGGTTCCCCTAACTATGGCTACACCTTC. It yields the protein CASGMDRGSPNYGYTF.